Listed below are T cell receptor beta chains from one sample, sequenced in a study of identical twins. TCRdb re-called the 5' RACE reads with MiXCR, one entry per CDR3 protein. Of approximately 620,000 distinct CDR3 sequences listed, more than 6.5% are singletons. These same data were also listed under a study on yellow fever vaccine responses in identical twins.

Sequencing was carried out using PBMCs. These receptors were collected from a woman younger than 30 in good health. The CDR3 runs from the conserved cysteine through the conserved F or W. Each record gives: J gene, V gene, CDR3 protein.

TRBJ2-1,TRBV25-1,CASSATSGSYNEQFF
TRBJ2-2,TRBV6-5,CASSYPTGGRNTGELFF
TRBJ1-2,TRBV29-1,CSAEVRSGYTF
TRBJ2-5,TRBV4-3,CASSQELGLRGSETQYF
TRBJ2-3,TRBV12-3/TRBV12-4,CASRRFKRGGDTQYF
TRBJ2-7,TRBV10-3,CAISGPGTGGYEQYF
TRBJ2-2,TRBV28,CAVRKLNTGELFF
TRBJ2-1,TRBV11-2,CASSFRRVGGPSYNEQFF
TRBJ2-3,TRBV3-1,CASSQDGRGPHADTQYF
TRBJ2-1,TRBV4-3,CASSPDKWPLNEQFF
TRBJ1-1,TRBV6-1,CASYRGNTEAFF
TRBJ1-2,TRBV10-3,CAISGGQQNYGYTF
TRBJ1-1,TRBV20-1,CSARAAEAFF
TRBJ2-7,TRBV2,CASSTPGEQYF
TRBJ2-3,TRBV19,CASSIAGASTDTQYF
TRBJ1-2,TRBV7-9,CASSSPVGGGYTF
TRBJ2-2,TRBV13,CASSLLRGASTGELFF
TRBJ2-1,TRBV24-1,CATSDMAGDGGNEQFF
TRBJ2-5,TRBV29-1,CSVEGSPGTGLQETQYF
TRBJ2-7,TRBV2,CASSEALNPYEQYF
TRBJ2-7,TRBV9,CASSGPGLGEQYF
TRBJ2-1,TRBV19,CASSIDQVSLDEQFF
TRBJ2-7,TRBV20-1,CSAIGLAESYEQYF
TRBJ2-7,TRBV9,CASSATWELHYEQYF
TRBJ1-1,TRBV3-1,CASSQGPDRANTEALF
TRBJ2-1,TRBV29-1,CSVVRRESYNEQFF
TRBJ1-6,TRBV7-9,CASSLTPGSYNSPLHF
TRBJ2-7,TRBV7-8,CASSPNSGLVIEQYF